This T cell receptor beta chain was identified in a study of T cell clonotyping in hematopoietic cell transplantation. Data came from immunoSEQ multiplex PCR; TCRdb stores just in-frame clones and leaves some out. The sample carries about 15,000 clones, approximately 84% recorded once. Study-wide results and caveats: After transplant, recipient diversity fell while pathologically expanded clonotypes grew through day 180. Graft donor and pretransplant recipient Inverse Simpson Index values predicted broader posttransplant TCR diversity. At the given depth, recipient repertoires were over 95% de novo clonotypes.

This CDR3 is built from 14 residues. The V gene lost 5 bases and the J gene lost 3 bases, with 13 bases spanning the gap. In germline, CDR1 is SEHNR, CDR2 FQNEAQ (reference sequence). As regards this clone: The antigen is not known.

Specimen: PBMCs, collected 100 days after allogeneic stem cell transplant. The receptor was derived from a male patient in his 50s who had an allogeneic stem cell transplant from an unrelated donor, so T cells may come from the graft donor. Some clones in this sample may be carry-over from other donors' samples. This rearrangement joins TRBV7-9 to TRBJ1-1; possibly TRBD1 for D (5 bases). As DNA, the CDR3 is TGTGCCAGCAGCCCACAGGCGGAATACACTGAAGCTTTCTTT. It encodes CASSPQAEYTEAFF.